Listed below are T cell receptor beta chains from one sample, sequenced in a study of cytomegalovirus exposure and HLA in healthy donors. The assay was immunoSEQ multiplex PCR, and TCRdb's table has in-frame clones only and misses some. The table has 150,000 to 200,000 clones, 77% seen once. What was sequenced was PBMCs. The receptors originated from a woman aged 55-70 years in good health and CMV-seropositive. Both conserved end residues are part of each CDR3. The order of the fields is clone size, D gene, J gene, V gene, CDR3 length, CDR3 DNA, CDR3 protein. D genes are given only for firm matches. Clone size is given for some rows only: seen once, a few or many times, or a class if the clone is expanded.

clone_size: once; d_call: NA; j_call: TRBJ2-6; v_call: TRBV7-2; cdr3_length: 18; cdr3_nt: TGTGCCAGCAGCTTCCCGGGAGGGGGCCCCTCTGGGGCCAACGTCCTGACTTTC; cdr3_aa: CASSFPGGGPSGANVLTF
clone_size: NA; d_call: TRBD1; j_call: TRBJ1-3; v_call: TRBV7-3; cdr3_length: 14; cdr3_nt: TGTGCCAGCAGCTTGGGGACAGCCGGAAACACCATATATTTT; cdr3_aa: CASSLGTAGNTIYF
clone_size: NA; d_call: NA; j_call: TRBJ1-6; v_call: TRBV5-1; cdr3_length: 15; cdr3_nt: TGCGCCAGCAGCTTGGAGCCAGGGATTAATTCACCCCTCCACTTT; cdr3_aa: CASSLEPGINSPLHF
clone_size: NA; d_call: NA; j_call: TRBJ2-7; v_call: TRBV1; cdr3_length: 15; cdr3_nt: TGCACCAGCAGCCAAGATAGCCCGGGGGGCCTCGAGCAGTACTTC; cdr3_aa: CTSSQDSPGGLEQYF
clone_size: few; d_call: TRBD1; j_call: TRBJ1-5; v_call: TRBV6-5; cdr3_length: 12; cdr3_nt: TGTGCCAGCCGACAGGGCGGTCAGCCCCAGCATTTT; cdr3_aa: CASRQGGQPQHF
clone_size: NA; d_call: TRBD1; j_call: TRBJ2-7; v_call: TRBV15; cdr3_length: 14; cdr3_nt: TGTGCCACCAGTGGGGACAGGGGCCCCTACGAGCAGTACTTC; cdr3_aa: CATSGDRGPYEQYF
clone_size: NA; d_call: TRBD2; j_call: TRBJ2-3; v_call: TRBV6-1; cdr3_length: 17; cdr3_nt: TGTGCCAGCAGTGTGATGTCTAGCGGGAGACCTGATCATACGCAGTATTTT; cdr3_aa: CASSVMSSGRPDHTQYF
clone_size: NA; d_call: TRBD2; j_call: TRBJ2-7; v_call: TRBV4-3; cdr3_length: 15; cdr3_nt: TGCGCCAGCAGCCAAGGCGGGGGACCCACCTACGAGCAGTACTTC; cdr3_aa: CASSQGGGPTYEQYF
clone_size: NA; d_call: TRBD2; j_call: TRBJ2-1; v_call: TRBV9; cdr3_length: 13; cdr3_nt: TGTGCCAGCAGCCCTGGGACTAGCCATGAGCAGTTCTTC; cdr3_aa: CASSPGTSHEQFF
clone_size: NA; d_call: NA; j_call: TRBJ1-5; v_call: TRBV5-4; cdr3_length: 15; cdr3_nt: TGTGCCAGCAGCTTGCAGGGCACGGGCAATCAGCCCCAGCATTTT; cdr3_aa: CASSLQGTGNQPQHF
clone_size: NA; d_call: TRBD2; j_call: TRBJ2-5; v_call: TRBV4-3; cdr3_length: 16; cdr3_nt: TGCGCCAGCAGCCAAATGCGGCGGGGGGCGGGGGAGACCCAGTACTTC; cdr3_aa: CASSQMRRGAGETQYF
clone_size: NA; d_call: NA; j_call: TRBJ1-1; v_call: TRBV11-3; cdr3_length: 13; cdr3_nt: TGTGCCAGCAGCTTACAGGGAGGCACTGAAGCTTTCTTT; cdr3_aa: CASSLQGGTEAFF
clone_size: once; d_call: NA; j_call: TRBJ1-3; v_call: TRBV4-1; cdr3_length: 16; cdr3_nt: TGCGCCAGCAGCCACGCTATACTAGGCTCTGGAAACACCATATATTTT; cdr3_aa: CASSHAILGSGNTIYF
clone_size: NA; d_call: TRBD1; j_call: TRBJ2-7; v_call: TRBV27; cdr3_length: 14; cdr3_nt: TGTGCCAGCAGTTTTAGTACGACAGGGAACGAGCAGTACTTC; cdr3_aa: CASSFSTTGNEQYF
clone_size: NA; d_call: TRBD1; j_call: TRBJ2-7; v_call: TRBV7-9; cdr3_length: 16; cdr3_nt: TGTGCCAGCAGCTTACAGGGACAGGGTCGGAACTACGAGCAGTACTTC; cdr3_aa: CASSLQGQGRNYEQYF
clone_size: few; d_call: TRBD1; j_call: TRBJ2-2; v_call: TRBV11-2; cdr3_length: 15; cdr3_nt: TGTGCCAGCAGCAAGGGGACAGTGAACACCGGGGAGCTGTTTTTT; cdr3_aa: CASSKGTVNTGELFF
clone_size: NA; d_call: NA; j_call: TRBJ1-1; v_call: TRBV5-1; cdr3_length: 14; cdr3_nt: TGCGCCAGCAGCGGGACGACAGGGAACACTGAAGCTTTCTTT; cdr3_aa: CASSGTTGNTEAFF
clone_size: once; d_call: NA; j_call: TRBJ1-3; v_call: TRBV7-2; cdr3_length: 15; cdr3_nt: TGTGCCAGCAGCTTAGACAGGTCCTCTGGAAACACCATATATTTT; cdr3_aa: CASSLDRSSGNTIYF
clone_size: NA; d_call: NA; j_call: TRBJ2-1; v_call: TRBV25-1; cdr3_length: 14; cdr3_nt: TGTGCCAGCAGTGAATTAACAGCCTACAATGAGCAGTTCTTC; cdr3_aa: CASSELTAYNEQFF
clone_size: NA; d_call: NA; j_call: TRBJ2-7; v_call: TRBV5-4; cdr3_length: 12; cdr3_nt: TGTGCCAGCAGCTTCGATACCTACGAGCAGTACTTC; cdr3_aa: CASSFDTYEQYF
clone_size: NA; d_call: NA; j_call: TRBJ2-7; v_call: TRBV21-1; cdr3_length: 14; cdr3_nt: TGTGCCAGCAAAAGAGCGGGCAGCCCCTACGAGCAGTACTTC; cdr3_aa: CASKRAGSPYEQYF
clone_size: NA; d_call: NA; j_call: TRBJ2-3; v_call: TRBV5-1; cdr3_length: 16; cdr3_nt: TGCGCCAGCAGCCCTATGACACGGCGGGGCACAGATACGCAGTATTTT; cdr3_aa: CASSPMTRRGTDTQYF
clone_size: once; d_call: NA; j_call: TRBJ1-5; v_call: TRBV19; cdr3_length: 15; cdr3_nt: TGTGCCAGTAGTATCGAGGGGGAGGGTTACCAGCCCCAGCATTTT; cdr3_aa: CASSIEGEGYQPQHF
clone_size: once; d_call: TRBD1; j_call: TRBJ1-5; v_call: TRBV29-1; cdr3_length: 13; cdr3_nt: TGCAATAAACCTAGGGGGCTCAATCAGCCCCAGCATTTT; cdr3_aa: CNKPRGLNQPQHF
clone_size: once; d_call: TRBD1; j_call: TRBJ1-2; v_call: TRBV2; cdr3_length: 14; cdr3_nt: TGTGCCAGCAGTGAACGGCAGGGGGCTTATGGCTACACCTTC; cdr3_aa: CASSERQGAYGYTF
clone_size: NA; d_call: TRBD1; j_call: TRBJ1-3; v_call: TRBV5-1; cdr3_length: 19; cdr3_nt: TGCGCCAGCAGCTTGGTAGGAACAGGGGCCGCGTACTCTGGAAACACCATATATTTT; cdr3_aa: CASSLVGTGAAYSGNTIYF
clone_size: NA; d_call: TRBD1; j_call: TRBJ1-1; v_call: TRBV27; cdr3_length: 17; cdr3_nt: TGTGCCAGCAGTTGGGTGGGACAGGGGGGAGGAAACACTGAAGCTTTCTTT; cdr3_aa: CASSWVGQGGGNTEAFF
clone_size: NA; d_call: NA; j_call: TRBJ2-7; v_call: TRBV28; cdr3_length: 15; cdr3_nt: TGTGCCAGCAGTCCCCCGGGGGGCCCAACGTACGAGCAGTACTTC; cdr3_aa: CASSPPGGPTYEQYF
clone_size: NA; d_call: TRBD1; j_call: TRBJ1-5; v_call: TRBV5-7; cdr3_length: 15; cdr3_nt: TGTGCCAGCAGCCAAACAGGGGTGCGGAATCAGCCCCAGCATTTT; cdr3_aa: CASSQTGVRNQPQHF
clone_size: few; d_call: NA; j_call: TRBJ1-3; v_call: TRBV30; cdr3_length: 12; cdr3_nt: TGTGCCTTCGACACCAATGGAAACACCATATATTTT; cdr3_aa: CAFDTNGNTIYF
clone_size: NA; d_call: NA; j_call: TRBJ2-1; v_call: TRBV28; cdr3_length: 12; cdr3_nt: TGTGCCAGCAGTTTACCGGGGTATGAGCAGTTCTTC; cdr3_aa: CASSLPGYEQFF
clone_size: NA; d_call: TRBD2; j_call: TRBJ2-7; v_call: TRBV7-2; cdr3_length: 15; cdr3_nt: TGTGCCAGCAGCTCCCTAGCGGGGGTTTCCTACGAGCAGTACTTC; cdr3_aa: CASSSLAGVSYEQYF
clone_size: NA; d_call: TRBD1; j_call: TRBJ2-7; v_call: TRBV30; cdr3_length: 14; cdr3_nt: TGTGCCTGGAACCCGGGACAGGGGCGATACGAGCAGTACTTC; cdr3_aa: CAWNPGQGRYEQYF
clone_size: NA; d_call: TRBD1; j_call: TRBJ2-6; v_call: TRBV10-1; cdr3_length: 18; cdr3_nt: TGCGCCAGAGCAGGGGTTGGGAGCAGGGGGCCTGGGGCCAACGGCCTGACTTTC; cdr3_aa: CARAGVGSRGPGANGLTF
clone_size: few; d_call: NA; j_call: TRBJ1-1; v_call: TRBV6-5; cdr3_length: 15; cdr3_nt: TGTGCCAGCAGTTACTCAAGGGGTATGAGTGCTGAAGCTTTCTTT; cdr3_aa: CASSYSRGMSAEAFF
clone_size: NA; d_call: TRBD1; j_call: TRBJ1-5; v_call: TRBV6-1; cdr3_length: 15; cdr3_nt: TGTGCCAGCACGGGTGGACAGGGGAATATTCAGCCCCAGCATTTT; cdr3_aa: CASTGGQGNIQPQHF
clone_size: NA; d_call: NA; j_call: TRBJ2-1; v_call: TRBV10-3; cdr3_length: 18; cdr3_nt: TGTGCCATCAGTGACACTTCAGCTAGCGAACTTTCCTACAATGAGCAGTTCTTC; cdr3_aa: CAISDTSASELSYNEQFF
clone_size: NA; d_call: NA; j_call: TRBJ2-3; v_call: TRBV4-1; cdr3_length: 14; cdr3_nt: TGCGCCAGCAGCCGGACACCTTCCACAGATACGCAGTATTTT; cdr3_aa: CASSRTPSTDTQYF
clone_size: few; d_call: NA; j_call: TRBJ2-2; v_call: TRBV28; cdr3_length: 13; cdr3_nt: TGTGCCAGCAGCCGTCTAGACACCGGGGAGCTGTTTTTT; cdr3_aa: CASSRLDTGELFF
clone_size: NA; d_call: NA; j_call: TRBJ2-3; v_call: TRBV7-2; cdr3_length: 15; cdr3_nt: TGTGCCAGCAGCTTTACTTGGCGGGGAAGAGATACGCAGTATTTT; cdr3_aa: CASSFTWRGRDTQYF
clone_size: NA; d_call: NA; j_call: TRBJ1-3; v_call: TRBV4-2; cdr3_length: 21; cdr3_nt: TGTGCCAGCAGCCAAGAAGGGGTTAGTAAGGGGAGGATTAACTCTGGAAACACCATATATTTT; cdr3_aa: CASSQEGVSKGRINSGNTIYF
clone_size: few; d_call: TRBD1; j_call: TRBJ1-6; v_call: TRBV25-1; cdr3_length: 14; cdr3_nt: TGTGCCAGCAGTGCCAGACAGGGATCCTCACCCCTCCACTTT; cdr3_aa: CASSARQGSSPLHF